The 17 T cell receptor beta chains below all came from one sample that was sequenced in a study of blood T cell repertoires in COVID-19. Data came from immunoSEQ multiplex PCR; TCRdb stores just in-frame clones and leaves some out. This table holds 250,000 to 300,000 clones, about 87% found once. Sample: peripheral blood. The receptors come from a woman in her forties who had recovered from COVID-19.

The gene calls are TRBV6-5 and TRBJ1-2, with D possibly matching TRBD1 (5 bases). The CDR3 totals 13 residues. Germline V gene sequence: CDR1 MNHEY, CDR2 SVGAGI. The V end was cut by 2 bases, the J end by 5 bases, with 9 bases between. This CDR3 reads CASSYTDSYGYTF. CDR3 nucleotides: TGTGCCAGCAGTTACACAGACAGTTATGGCTACACCTTC.

V gene TRBV6-1 combines with J gene TRBJ1-4; D unresolved. The CDR3 spans 18 residues. The V and J ends lost 0 bases and 0 bases respectively, with 14 bases between them. The V gene's germline CDR1 is MNHNS and CDR2 SASEGT. The CDR3 is CASSEARFPKATNEKLFF. The DNA of the CDR3 is TGTGCCAGCAGTGAAGCGAGGTTTCCGAAGGCAACTAATGAAAAACTGTTTTTT.

The genes are TRBV7-2 and TRBJ2-2; TRBD1 might be the D (5 bases). The germline gives CDR1 SGHTA, CDR2 FQGNSA. The V gene lost 1 base and the J gene lost 6 bases, with 12 bases spanning the gap. The CDR3 has 15 residues. This chain's CDR3 is CASSLEAGWAGELFF. Written as DNA, the CDR3 is TGTGCCAGCAGCTTAGAGGCAGGGTGGGCCGGGGAGCTGTTTTTT. The full variable domain, its missing parts supplied by reference TRBV7-2 and TRBJ2-2, is GAGVSQSPSNKVTEKGKDVELRCDPISGHTALYWYRQSLGQGLEFLIYFQGNSAPDKSGLPSDRFSAERTGGSVSTLTIQRTQQEDSAVYLCASSLEAGWAGELFFGEGSRLTVL.

As for this clone: An end of the junction does not agree with germline; a read error may underlie this. The V and J genes are TRBV11-2 and TRBJ1-1; D is uncertain. This CDR3 has 13 residues. Germline V gives CDR1 SGHAT, CDR2 FQNNGV. As DNA, the CDR3 is TGTGCCAACAGCTTAGGGCAGTATACTGAAGCTTTCTTT. Translating it yields CANSLGQYTEAFF.

This rearrangement joins TRBV7-2 to TRBJ1-2, with a tentative D call TRBD1 (5 bases). Trimming stripped 6 bases from V and 7 bases from J, with 12 bases between. This CDR3 is 12 amino acids long. Germline assignment: CDR1 SGHTA and CDR2 FQGNSA. The CDR3 region is CASSYGHRGYTF. CDR3 nucleotides: TGTGCCAGCAGTTATGGACACCGTGGCTACACCTTC. Drawing the rest from reference TRBV7-2 and TRBJ1-2, the complete variable domain is GAGVSQSPSNKVTEKGKDVELRCDPISGHTALYWYRQSLGQGLEFLIYFQGNSAPDKSGLPSDRFSAERTGGSVSTLTIQRTQQEDSAVYLCASSYGHRGYTFGSGTRLTVV.

In nucleotides, the CDR3 is TGTGCCAGCAGCGTCCAGGGGGCTGATGAAAAACTGTTTTTT. Translated, it gives CASSVQGADEKLFF. This sequence joins TRBV9 and TRBJ1-4; TRBD1 matches 8 bases. V trimming: 2 bases; J trimming: 6 bases; junction bases outside the gene matches: 3. The CDR3 runs 14 residues. From germline, CDR1 is SGDLS and CDR2 YYNGEE.

V usage is TRBV5-1 and J usage is TRBJ1-5, with unresolved D. Germline-derived CDR1 and CDR2 are SGHRS and YFSETQ. V dropped 0 bases and J dropped 0 bases, with 4 bases sitting between them. CDR3 length equals 14 residues. The CDR3 spells CASSLGYSNQPQHF. CDR3 DNA sequence: TGCGCCAGCAGCTTGGGTTATAGCAATCAGCCCCAGCATTTT.

The gene calls are TRBV7-2 and TRBJ1-6; D possibly corresponds to TRBD1 (6 bases). This CDR3 contains 15 residues. Germline-derived CDR1 and CDR2 are SGHTA and FQGNSA. Trimming shortened V by 5 bases and J by 9 bases, and 17 bases separated the two germline ends. The CDR3 coding sequence is TGTGCCAGCAGCCCGCTACAGGGTACGGCTTCACCCCTCCACTTT. This codes for CASSPLQGTASPLHF.

Only a few counts were recorded for this clone. This rearrangement joins TRBV6-6 to TRBJ1-1; D might be TRBD1 (5 bases). Germline values: CDR1 MNHNY, CDR2 SVGAGI (reference sequence). The CDR3 runs to 14 residues. The germline V and J ends were trimmed by 8 bases and 0 bases, with 13 bases remaining between them. CDR3 nucleotide sequence: TGTGCCAGCGAAGGAACAGGAATGAACACTGAAGCTTTCTTT. The encoded protein is CASEGTGMNTEAFF.

The chain carries TRBV3-1 (or the pseudogene TRBV3-2) and TRBJ1-4, with D hard to call. The germline gives CDR1 LGHDT, CDR2 YNNKEL (reference sequence). Trimming left V 4 bases short and J 8 bases short, with 8 bases between. The CDR3 is 12 amino acids. CDR3 sequence: CASSPPVEKLFF. DNA for the CDR3: TGTGCCAGCAGCCCCCCCGTCGAAAAACTGTTTTTT.

The chain recombines TRBV14 with TRBJ2-3; a possible D gene is TRBD1 (6 bases). Trimming removed 4 bases from V and 7 bases from J, with 12 bases in between. Germline V gene sequence: CDR1 SGHDN, CDR2 FVKESK. The length of the CDR3 is 13 residues. The CDR3 protein is CASSPSGVNTQYF. The CDR3 nucleotides read TGTGCCAGCAGCCCCTCAGGGGTCAATACGCAGTATTTT.

V is TRBV19 and J is TRBJ1-5, with no clear D. V lost 6 bases and J 7 bases, leaving 16 bases between the germline ends. The CDR3 is 14 amino acids. CDR1 is LNHDA, CDR2 SQIVND, per germline (reference sequence). CDR3 protein: CASRTAGVEQPQHF. In nucleotides, the CDR3 is TGTGCCAGTAGGACCGCCGGGGTGGAGCAGCCCCAGCATTTT.

This chain links TRBV7-9 with TRBJ1-1, with 7 nucleotides matching TRBD1. Germline-derived CDR1 and CDR2 are SEHNR and FQNEAQ (reference sequence). Losses at the gene ends were 1 base for V and 0 bases for J; bases not matched to a gene: 5. CDR3 size: 16 residues. CDR3 nucleotide sequence: TGTGCCAGCAGCTTAGGCCGGGACAGAATGAACACTGAAGCTTTCTTT. Translated, it gives CASSLGRDRMNTEAFF.

This chain's CDR3 is CASTASQGNTIYF. CDR3 DNA: TGTGCCAGTACCGCCTCACAGGGAAACACCATATATTTT. The chain links TRBV19 to TRBJ1-3; D ambiguous. CDR3 length equals 13 residues. V lost 7 bases to trimming and J lost 4 bases, with 11 bases between them. CDR1 and CDR2 from the germline V gene are LNHDA and SQIVND (reference sequence).

The chain links TRBV27 to TRBJ1-2, with TRBD1 identical over 9 bases. V trimming: 5 bases; J trimming: 2 bases; junction bases outside the gene matches: 9. Germline CDR1 reads MNHEY; CDR2 reads SMNVEV (reference sequence). This CDR3 comprises 16 residues. The CDR3 here is CASSIIGTGFNYGYTF. Here the CDR3 DNA reads TGTGCCAGCAGTATAATCGGGACAGGGTTCAACTATGGCTACACCTTC.

This clone was recorded only once. J is TRBJ2-3 and V is TRBV9; D call uncertain. Germline loops: CDR1 SGDLS, CDR2 YYNGEE. V lost 0 bases to trimming and J lost 2 bases, with 7 bases between them. This CDR3 has 14 amino acids. The DNA for the CDR3 is TGTGCCAGCAGCGTAGACCACTACACAGATACGCAGTATTTT. Translated: CASSVDHYTDTQYF.

V and J are TRBV27 and TRBJ2-5, with D uncertain. With 6 bases removed from V and 1 base from J, the gap between germline ends came to 15 bases. Looked up from germline, CDR1 is MNHEY and CDR2 is SMNVEV (reference sequence). The CDR3 runs 15 residues. The CDR3 DNA follows: TGTGCCAGCAGCCCTTCTTTGGGCAGCCAAGAGACCCAGTACTTC. Translation: CASSPSLGSQETQYF.